Shown below are 23 T cell receptor beta chains from a single sample sequenced in a study of response to subunit inactivated influenza vaccine. MiXCR was run by TCRdb on the RT-PCR reads, yielding one entry per CDR3 protein. The table lists roughly 570,000 distinct CDR3 sequences, under 15% of them singletons. Material: PBMCs from blood, obtained about 40 days after vaccination. These receptors were taken from a man aged 45-65 years who received an inactivated influenza vaccine.

V and J are TRBV11-2 and TRBJ2-1; TRBD1 matches 9 bases. CDR1 SGHAT and CDR2 FQNNGV come from the germline V gene. This CDR3 has 16 amino acids. J gave up 7 bases and V 6 bases, and 13 bases lay outside the gene matches. The chain's CDR3 is CASRGATDRGGNEQFF. CDR3 nucleotide sequence: TGTGCCAGCAGGGGAGCTACGGACAGGGGAGGAAATGAGCAGTTCTTC.

This clonotype was observed a few times. J is TRBJ2-3 and V is TRBV11-2, with TRBD2 matching 10 bases. There are 14 residues in the CDR3. CDR1 is SGHAT and CDR2 is FQNNGV in the germline V gene. V lost 6 bases, J lost 6 bases, and 6 bases stayed unmatched. The DNA of the CDR3 is TGTGCCAGCAGACCCGGACTAGCGGATGATACGCAGTATTTT. Its protein product is CASRPGLADDTQYF.

This clonotype was counted only a few times. The chain is built from TRBV25-1 and TRBJ2-5, with 7 bases identical to TRBD1. J was trimmed by 1 base and V by 7 bases; bases with no gene match: 9. CDR1 and CDR2 from the germline V gene are MGHDK and SYGVNS. CDR3 length equals 15 residues. CDR3 nucleotides: TGTGCCAGCAACTTAGGGTCAGGGGGCCAAGAGACCCAGTACTTC. It encodes CASNLGSGGQETQYF.

This rearrangement joins TRBV5-1 to TRBJ2-3; a possible D gene is TRBD1 (5 bases). V lost 0 bases and J 0 bases, leaving 11 bases between the germline ends. CDR1 is SGHRS, CDR2 YFSETQ, per germline. The CDR3 has 16 residues. CDR3 residues: CASSLEGHSSTDTQYF. The DNA of the CDR3 is TGCGCCAGCAGCTTGGAAGGACATTCTAGCACAGATACGCAGTATTTT.

J is TRBJ2-1 and V is TRBV27, with 9 bases matching TRBD1. Germline CDR1 MNHEY, CDR2 SMNVEV (reference sequence). With V trimmed by 4 bases and J by 7 bases, 8 bases remained unmatched. The CDR3 covers 15 residues. For the CDR3, the DNA is TGTGCCAGCAGTTCACTACAGGGGGCGAGAAATGAGCAGTTCTTC. Encoded protein: CASSSLQGARNEQFF.

V is TRBV5-1 and J is TRBJ1-1; 9 nucleotides align to TRBD1. Germline CDR1 SGHRS, CDR2 YFSETQ. Losses at the gene ends were 4 bases for V and 9 bases for J; bases not matched to a gene: 4. The CDR3 consists of 12 residues. The CDR3 coding sequence is TGCGCCAGCAGCCCAGGACAGGGGCAAGCTTTCTTT. It is translated as CASSPGQGQAFF.

The J gene is TRBJ2-7, the V gene TRBV20-1; 11 positions agree with TRBD2. The ends lost 0 bases at V and 1 base at J; junction bases unmatched: 2. Germline V gene lookup returns CDR1 DFQATT and CDR2 SNEGSKA (reference sequence). The CDR3 extends over 15 amino acids. CDR3 in amino acids: CSARETSGGSYEQYF. As DNA, the CDR3 is TGCAGTGCTAGAGAAACTAGCGGGGGATCCTACGAGCAGTACTTC.

The V call is TRBV20-1, the J call TRBJ2-5, with 10 bases that match TRBD1. The V gene's germline CDR1 is DFQATT and CDR2 SNEGSKA (reference sequence). This CDR3 has 15 residues. The V gene end was trimmed by 5 bases and the J gene end by 5 bases; junction bases not matched to a gene: 11. The CDR3 loop is CSASRGQGRGETQYF. In nucleotides, the CDR3 is TGCAGTGCTTCGAGGGGACAGGGGCGAGGGGAGACCCAGTACTTC.

The chain couples TRBV5-1 to TRBJ2-5, with D hard to call. CDR1 and CDR2 from the germline V gene are SGHRS and YFSETQ. V shed 4 bases and J shed 5 bases, with 15 bases lying between them. CDR3 size: 14 residues. Here the CDR3 DNA reads TGCGCCAGCAGCCCGGGCCGGCAGACGGAGACCCAGTACTTC. It specifies CASSPGRQTETQYF.

This chain joins TRBV4-2 and TRBJ2-2; TRBD2 matches 12 bases. Looked up from germline, CDR1 is LGHNA and CDR2 is YNFKEQ. CDR3 length: 16 amino acids. V trimming: 8 bases; J trimming: 4 bases; junction bases outside the gene matches: 8. CDR3 bases: TGTGCCAGCGCCCCTCGGACTAGCGGGACCACCGGGGAGCTGTTTTTT. Translated: CASAPRTSGTTGELFF.

The chain couples TRBV21-1 to TRBJ2-1; whether TRBD2, the table's D call, matches the DNA was not checked. TRBV21-1 is labeled a pseudogene. The CDR3 loop spans 18 amino acids. For the CDR3, the DNA is TGTGCCAGCAGCAAAACCTGGACTAGCGGGGGGGTGTCGCATGAGCAGTTCTTC. Protein: CASSKTWTSGGVSHEQFF.

This chain uses TRBV20-1 with TRBJ2-2; D is perhaps TRBD1 or TRBD2 (6 bases each). V was pared by 2 bases and J by 8 bases, with 12 bases between. CDR1 DFQATT and CDR2 SNEGSKA come from the germline V gene (reference sequence). The CDR3 totals 13 residues. Here the CDR3 reads CSARTGRLGELFF. The CDR3 DNA follows: TGCAGTGCTAGAACAGGGAGGCTAGGGGAGCTGTTTTTT.

The rearrangement uses TRBV6-6 and TRBJ2-5; D unclear. Trimming removed 2 bases at V and 4 bases at J, with 8 bases between. Germline CDR1 MNHNY, CDR2 SVGAGI (reference sequence). This CDR3 is built from 13 residues. DNA of the CDR3: TGTGCCAGCAGTTACGGAAGAACAGAGACCCAGTACTTC. Translated, it gives CASSYGRTETQYF.

This clonotype came up a few times. This chain links TRBV4-2 with TRBJ2-1; 8 positions agree with TRBD2. V trimming: 0 bases; J trimming: 3 bases; junction bases outside the gene matches: 4. Germline CDR1 and CDR2: LGHNA and YNFKEQ. The CDR3 is 16 amino acids. CDR3 nucleotides: TGTGCCAGCAGCCAAGAGGGCCGGGGGGGCTACAATGAGCAGTTCTTC. Protein: CASSQEGRGGYNEQFF.

The genes are TRBV20-1 and TRBJ2-3; D unresolved. The length of the CDR3 is 14 residues. V dropped 3 bases and J dropped 2 bases, with 12 bases sitting between them. Germline loops: CDR1 DFQATT, CDR2 SNEGSKA (reference sequence). In nucleotides, the CDR3 is TGCAGTGCTAGCTCAGCTTCTCCCACAGATACGCAGTATTTT. Its translation is CSASSASPTDTQYF.

The V call is TRBV6-2 or TRBV6-3, the J call TRBJ2-7; perhaps TRBD1 as D (5 bases). Between the trimmed V and J ends, which lost 10 bases and 1 base, there was a span of 11 bases. Germline CDR1 and CDR2: MNHEY and SVGEGT. The length of the CDR3 is 12 residues. The CDR3 region has the DNA TGTGCCATAGGACACCCTTCCTACGAGCAGTACTTC. Translation gives CAIGHPSYEQYF.

This clonotype was seen ten or more times. V is TRBV20-1 and J is TRBJ2-4; no reliable D call. V was cut by 3 bases and J by 0 bases, with 6 bases left in between. This CDR3 is built from 13 residues. Per the germline V gene, CDR1 is DFQATT and CDR2 is SNEGSKA (reference sequence). Written as DNA, the CDR3 is TGCAGTGCTAGCAGTCTAGCCAAAAACATTCAGTACTTC. It specifies CSASSLAKNIQYF.

This clonotype turned up a few times. This chain uses TRBV11-1 with TRBJ2-7; D may correspond to TRBD1 or TRBD2 (5 bases each). The V and J ends lost 5 bases and 0 bases respectively, with 23 bases between them. The CDR3 is 18 amino acids. CDR1 and CDR2 from the germline V gene are SGHAT and FQDESV (reference sequence). As DNA, the CDR3 is TGTGCCAGCAGCCCGCCCCCCCGTCCGGGACGGAGCTCCTACGAGCAGTACTTC. Protein sequence: CASSPPPRPGRSSYEQYF.

This clonotype has at least ten counts. The rearrangement links TRBV24-1 to TRBJ2-7; 7 bases align to TRBD1. The CDR3 is 13 amino acids. The germline gives CDR1 KGHDR, CDR2 SFDVKD. J gave up 3 bases and V 9 bases, and 7 bases lay outside the gene matches. As DNA, the CDR3 is TGTGCCACCTCACCGGGACAGCGCTACGAGCAGTACTTC. It is translated as CATSPGQRYEQYF.

Only a few counts were recorded for this clonotype. This chain uses TRBV12-3 or TRBV12-4 with TRBJ2-1, with 8 nucleotides matching TRBD2. With V trimmed by 0 bases and J by 9 bases, 7 bases remained unmatched. The CDR3 has 15 amino acids. CDR3 nucleotide sequence: TGTGCCAGCAGTTTAGCGGGACTAGGTCACGGTGAGCAGTTCTTC. Its protein is CASSLAGLGHGEQFF.

This clonotype was found a few times. The CDR3 region has the DNA TGTGCCAGCAGTTTCTTCGGGACAGGGGGCGAGCAGTACTTC. This codes for CASSFFGTGGEQYF. The chain is built from TRBV12-3 or TRBV12-4 and TRBJ2-7; 11 positions agree with TRBD1. The CDR3 sequence is 14 residues long. Germline trimming cut 3 bases from V and 6 bases from J; bases unmatched to any gene: 4.

The chain joins TRBV5-6 to TRBJ2-1; D remains unclear. CDR3 length: 14 residues. Germline V gene sequence: CDR1 SGHDT, CDR2 YYEEEE. V lost 2 bases and J lost 2, with 8 bases in between. The CDR3 DNA is TGTGCCAGCAGCTTTGGCCTACCCTACAATGAGCAGTTCTTC. This sequence encodes CASSFGLPYNEQFF.

This chain links TRBV12-3 or TRBV12-4 with TRBJ2-3, with D maybe TRBD2 (7 bases). This CDR3 region has 14 residues. V dropped 6 bases and J dropped 1 base, with 11 bases sitting between them. CDR3: CASSAGARTDTQYF. CDR3 coding DNA: TGTGCCAGCAGCGCGGGGGCCCGCACAGATACGCAGTATTTT.